The 5 T cell receptor beta chains listed next were all sequenced from one sample in a study of T cell responses to AZD1222 COVID-19 vaccine. Here immunoSEQ multiplex PCR was the method, and the copy in TCRdb shows in-frame clones only, minus some. The sample carries roughly 80,000 clones, about 90% recorded once. This material consisted of peripheral blood, taken on day 0 of MenACWY control vaccination. Receptor source: an adult in good health.

Written as DNA, the CDR3 is TGTGCCAGCAGCTCAACGACAGGGGACAATTCACCCCTCCACTTT. It encodes CASSSTTGDNSPLHF. V is TRBV7-6 and J is TRBJ1-6; 8 bases match TRBD1. The CDR3 consists of 15 residues. Germline CDR1 is SGHVS and CDR2 is FNYEAQ. The V gene end was trimmed by 4 bases and the J gene end by 7 bases; junction bases not matched to a gene: 6. Together with reference TRBV7-6 and TRBJ1-6, the CDR3 gives the full variable domain: GAGVSQSPRYKVTKRGQDVALRCDPISGHVSLYWYRQALGQGPEFLTYFNYEAQQDKSGLPNDRFSAERPEGSISTLTIQRTEQRDSAMYRCASSSTTGDNSPLHFGNGTRLTVT.

The J gene is TRBJ2-7, the V gene TRBV7-9; D is unresolved. The CDR3 sequence is 13 residues long. Germline loops: CDR1 SEHNR, CDR2 FQNEAQ (reference sequence). V was pared by 1 base and J by 5 bases, with 9 bases between. CDR3 in amino acids: CASSLEMIDEQYF. CDR3 sequence (DNA): TGTGCCAGCAGCTTAGAAATGATCGACGAGCAGTACTTC.

The chain uses TRBV27 and TRBJ2-5; D is undetermined. CDR1 is MNHEY, CDR2 SMNVEV, per germline (reference sequence). There are 13 residues in the CDR3. The germline V and J ends were trimmed by 0 bases and 0 bases, with 2 bases remaining between them. The CDR3 DNA reads as TGTGCCAGCAGTTTATCCTACCAAGAGACCCAGTACTTC. Translated: CASSLSYQETQYF.

The rearrangement links TRBV15 to TRBJ2-3; possible D gene TRBD2, 5 bases. Between the trimmed V and J ends, which lost 0 bases and 10 bases, there was a span of 11 bases. Germline assignment: CDR1 LNHNV and CDR2 YYDKDF (reference sequence). CDR3 size: 13 residues. The CDR3 sequence is CATSRDLAEAQYF. CDR3 in DNA: TGTGCCACCAGCAGAGATCTAGCTGAAGCGCAGTATTTT. The full variable domain, rest sourced from reference TRBV15 and TRBJ2-3, is DAMVIQNPRYQVTQFGKPVTLSCSQTLNHNVMYWYQQKSSQAPKLLFHYYDKDFNNEADTPDNFQSRRPNTSFCFLDIRSPGLGDTAMYLCATSRDLAEAQYFGPGTRLTVL.

CDR3 in amino acids: CATSDGQGVEFF. The CDR3 nucleotides are TGTGCCACCAGTGATGGGCAGGGGGTAGAGTTCTTC. The rearrangement joins TRBV24-1 to TRBJ2-1, with TRBD1 matching over 7 bases. With 3 bases clipped from V and 14 bases from J, the junction kept 6 bases outside the gene matches. CDR1 is KGHDR and CDR2 is SFDVKD in the germline V gene. The CDR3 consists of 12 residues.